This T cell receptor (beta chain) came from a study of blood T cell repertoires in COVID-19. This CDR3 has 13 amino acids. Germline V gene lookup returns CDR1 GTSNPN and CDR2 SVGIG (reference sequence). Trimming left V 3 bases short and J 4 bases short, with 12 bases between. TCRdb keeps only in-frame clones here, not all; method: immunoSEQ multiplex PCR. The table has around 150,000 clones, more than 80% seen once; the top ten hold 2.2%. The source is a man aged 65 to 79 with acute or convalescent COVID-19. The sample consisted of peripheral blood. J is TRBJ1-1 and V is TRBV30; D remains unclear. CDR3 region: CAWRGSGATEAFF. The CDR3 nucleotides are TGTGCCTGGAGGGGATCGGGAGCCACTGAAGCTTTCTTT.